Shown below are 3 T cell receptor beta chains from a single sample sequenced in a study of neurological immune-mediated disorders. One entry per CDR3 protein, called by TCRdb with MiXCR from the 5' RACE reads. Of 80,000 to 85,000 distinct CDR3 sequences listed, 2.5% to 3% were seen once; the top ten hold 1.1%. The sample consisted of PBMCs. The source of these receptors is a woman aged 25 to 45 with multiple sclerosis.

There are many counts of this clonotype. The rearrangement joins TRBV5-1 to TRBJ2-1, with TRBD2 matching over 8 bases. Germline loops: CDR1 SGHRS, CDR2 YFSETQ. The CDR3 sequence is 15 residues long. V lost 1 base to trimming and J lost 2 bases; unmatched junction nucleotides: 2. Written as DNA, the CDR3 is TGCGCCAGCAGCTTGACTAGCGGAACCTACAATGAGCAGTTCTTC. Its translation: CASSLTSGTYNEQFF.

This clonotype has ten or more counts. The CDR3 protein is CSAREPLNQPQHF. In DNA form, the CDR3 reads TGCAGTGCTAGAGAGCCCCTTAATCAGCCCCAGCATTTT. The rearrangement uses TRBV20-1 and TRBJ1-5; D unclear. The CDR3 consists of 13 residues. Germline V CDR1 and CDR2: DFQATT, SNEGSKA (reference sequence). V shed 0 bases and J shed 4 bases, with 7 bases lying between them.

This clonotype was counted at least ten times. V and J are TRBV20-1 and TRBJ1-6; D might be TRBD1 (6 bases). CDR1 DFQATT and CDR2 SNEGSKA come from the germline V gene (reference sequence). Trimming removed 5 bases from V and 4 bases from J, with 9 bases in between. CDR3 size: 13 residues. CDR3 in amino acids: CSARGAYNSPLHF. The CDR3 DNA reads as TGCAGTGCTCGGGGGGCGTATAATTCACCCCTCCACTTT.